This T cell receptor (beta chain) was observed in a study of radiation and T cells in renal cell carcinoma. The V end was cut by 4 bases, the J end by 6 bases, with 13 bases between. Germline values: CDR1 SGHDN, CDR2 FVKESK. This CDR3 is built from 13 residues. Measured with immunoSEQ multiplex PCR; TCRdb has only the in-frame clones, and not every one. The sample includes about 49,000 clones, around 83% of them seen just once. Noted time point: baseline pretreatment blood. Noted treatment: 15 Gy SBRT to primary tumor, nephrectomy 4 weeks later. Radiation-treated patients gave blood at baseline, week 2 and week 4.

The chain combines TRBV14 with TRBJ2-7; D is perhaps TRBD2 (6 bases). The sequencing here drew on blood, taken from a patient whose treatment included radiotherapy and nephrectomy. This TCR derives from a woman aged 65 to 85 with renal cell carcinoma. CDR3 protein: CASSPDGGIEQYF. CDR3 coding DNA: TGTGCCAGCAGCCCTGACGGGGGAATCGAGCAGTACTTC. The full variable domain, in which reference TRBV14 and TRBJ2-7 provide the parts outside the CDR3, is EAGVTQFPSHSVIEKGQTVTLRCDPISGHDNLYWYRRVMGKEIKFLLHFVKESKQDESGMPNNRFLAERTGGTYSTLKVQPAELEDSGVYFCASSPDGGIEQYFGPGTRLTVT.